This entry concerns a single T cell receptor beta chain. Its specificity is unknown. A much larger clone lies a single base off, so this may be a read error. Alongside a J-beta primer mix, a sample-barcoded 5' primer served in a second PCR lasting about 7 to 12 cycles. A template-switch adaptor containing 12 random nucleotides labeled each cDNA molecule. From the 5' RACE reads, TCRdb called clonotypes with MiXCR, one entry per CDR3 protein. Counted here are 700,000 to 800,000 distinct CDR3 sequences, 35% to 45% occurring once; the ten biggest clones make up 20% to 25%. Caucasian, healthy and from Russia, the donors were aged between about 6 and 90. Drawing of peripheral blood yielded 7.5 to 10 milliliters from each donor. There are 15 residues in the CDR3. The germline gives CDR1 SGHAT, CDR2 FQDESV (reference sequence). These data belong to a study of blood T cells in healthy people across ages. Findings of the study overall: Donor CMV status, an unknown factor, possibly confounded changes in expanded clonotypes.

The J gene is TRBJ2-4, the V gene TRBV11-1; D might be TRBD2 (5 bases). This sequence was found in an older woman in good health. Sequencing was performed on blood. CDR3 protein: CASSSGNLAKNIRYF. The DNA of the CDR3 is TGTGCCAGCAGCTCTGGAAATCTAGCCAAAAACATTCGGTACTTC.